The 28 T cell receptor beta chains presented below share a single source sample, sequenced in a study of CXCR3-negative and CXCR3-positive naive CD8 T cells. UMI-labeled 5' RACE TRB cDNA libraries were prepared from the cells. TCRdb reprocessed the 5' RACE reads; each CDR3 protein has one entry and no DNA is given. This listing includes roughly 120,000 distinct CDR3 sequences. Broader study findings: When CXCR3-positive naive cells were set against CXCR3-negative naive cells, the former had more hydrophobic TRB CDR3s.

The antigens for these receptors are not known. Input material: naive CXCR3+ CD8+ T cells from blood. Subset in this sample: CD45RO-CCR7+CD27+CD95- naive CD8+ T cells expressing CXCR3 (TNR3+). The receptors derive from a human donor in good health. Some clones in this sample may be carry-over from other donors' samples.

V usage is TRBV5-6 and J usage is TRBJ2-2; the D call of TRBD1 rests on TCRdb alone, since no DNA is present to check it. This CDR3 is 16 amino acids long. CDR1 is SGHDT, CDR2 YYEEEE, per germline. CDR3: CASSSTDRENTGELFF. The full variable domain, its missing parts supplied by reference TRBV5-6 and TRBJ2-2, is DAGVTQSPTHLIKTRGQQVTLRCSPKSGHDTVSWYQQALGQGPQFIFQYYEEEERQRGNFPDRFSGHQFPNYSSELNVNALLLGDSALYLCASSSTDRENTGELFFGEGSRLTVL.

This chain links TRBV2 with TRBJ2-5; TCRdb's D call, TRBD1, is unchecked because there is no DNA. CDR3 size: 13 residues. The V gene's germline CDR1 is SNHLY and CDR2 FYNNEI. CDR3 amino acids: CASRGEMKETQYF.

CDR3 region: CASSDGPTVNFDDEQYF. The chain joins TRBV11-2 to TRBJ2-7. Germline V CDR1 and CDR2: SGHAT, FQNNGV. The CDR3 is made up of 17 amino acids.

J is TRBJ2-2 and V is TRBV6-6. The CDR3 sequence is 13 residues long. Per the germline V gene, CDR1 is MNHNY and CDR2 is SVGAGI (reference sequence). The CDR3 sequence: CASSSSNTGELFF.

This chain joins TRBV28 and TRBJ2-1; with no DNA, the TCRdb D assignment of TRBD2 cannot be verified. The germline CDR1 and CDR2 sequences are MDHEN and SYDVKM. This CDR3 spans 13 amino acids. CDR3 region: CASSGLSYNEQFF.

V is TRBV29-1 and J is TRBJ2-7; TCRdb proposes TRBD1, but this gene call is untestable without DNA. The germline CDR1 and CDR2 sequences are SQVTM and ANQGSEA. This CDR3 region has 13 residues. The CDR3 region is CSAGGGGRNEQYF.

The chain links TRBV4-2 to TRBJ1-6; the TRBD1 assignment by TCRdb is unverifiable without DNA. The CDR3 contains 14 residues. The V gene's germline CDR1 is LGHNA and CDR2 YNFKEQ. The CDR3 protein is CASSQEAGNSPLHF.

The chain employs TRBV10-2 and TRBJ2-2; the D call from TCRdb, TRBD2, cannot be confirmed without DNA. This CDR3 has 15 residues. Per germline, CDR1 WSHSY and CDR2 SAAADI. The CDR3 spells CASSESYRTSGELFF.

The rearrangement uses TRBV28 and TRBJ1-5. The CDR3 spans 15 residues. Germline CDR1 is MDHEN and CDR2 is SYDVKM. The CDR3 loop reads CASSLWGNSNQPQHF.

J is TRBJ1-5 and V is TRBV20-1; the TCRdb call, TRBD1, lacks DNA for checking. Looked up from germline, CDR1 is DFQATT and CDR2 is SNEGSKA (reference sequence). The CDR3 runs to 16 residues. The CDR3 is CSARDLEGRDIQPQHF.

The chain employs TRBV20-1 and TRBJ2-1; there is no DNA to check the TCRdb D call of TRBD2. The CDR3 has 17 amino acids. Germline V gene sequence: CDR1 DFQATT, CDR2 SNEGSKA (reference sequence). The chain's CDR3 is CSAADPGTQISYNEQFF.

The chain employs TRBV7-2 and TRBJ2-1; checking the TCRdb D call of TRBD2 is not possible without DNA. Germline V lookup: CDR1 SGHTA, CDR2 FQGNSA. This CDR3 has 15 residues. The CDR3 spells CASSLGSGGGDEQFF.

The CDR3 loop reads CASSQGLGGLTEAFF. This rearrangement joins TRBV7-3 to TRBJ1-1; with no DNA, the TCRdb D assignment of TRBD1 cannot be verified. CDR1 is SGHTA and CDR2 is FQGTGA in the germline V gene. The CDR3 runs to 15 residues.

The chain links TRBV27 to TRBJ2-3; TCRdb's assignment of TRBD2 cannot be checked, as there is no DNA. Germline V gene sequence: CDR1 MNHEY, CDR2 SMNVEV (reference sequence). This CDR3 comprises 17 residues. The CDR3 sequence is CATVPSTSISSTDTQYF.

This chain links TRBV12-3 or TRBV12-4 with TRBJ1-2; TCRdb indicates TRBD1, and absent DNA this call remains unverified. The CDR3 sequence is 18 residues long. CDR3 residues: CASSFPLNRPHRNYGYTF.

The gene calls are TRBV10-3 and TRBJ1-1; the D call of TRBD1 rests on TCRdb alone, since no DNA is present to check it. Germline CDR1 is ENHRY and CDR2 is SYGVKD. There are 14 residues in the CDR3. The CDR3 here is CAITTQGAQTEAFF.

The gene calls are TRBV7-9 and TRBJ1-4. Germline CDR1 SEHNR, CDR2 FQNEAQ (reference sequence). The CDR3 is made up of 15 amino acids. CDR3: CASSHSGRDLEKLFF. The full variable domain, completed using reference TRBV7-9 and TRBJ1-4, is DTGVSQNPRHKITKRGQNVTFRCDPISEHNRLYWYRQTLGQGPEFLTYFQNEAQLEKSRLLSDRFSAERPKGSFSTLEIQRTEQGDSAMYLCASSHSGRDLEKLFFGSGTQLSVL.

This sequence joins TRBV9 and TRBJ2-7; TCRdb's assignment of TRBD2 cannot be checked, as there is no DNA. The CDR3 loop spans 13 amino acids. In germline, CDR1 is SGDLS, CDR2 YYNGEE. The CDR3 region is CASSYRTSNEQYF.

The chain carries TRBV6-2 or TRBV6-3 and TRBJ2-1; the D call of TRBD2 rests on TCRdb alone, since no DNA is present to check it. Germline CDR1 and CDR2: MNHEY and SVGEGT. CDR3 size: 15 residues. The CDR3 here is CASSSLAGGPNEQFF.

CDR3: CASYNFNYEQYF. The chain joins TRBV6-5 to TRBJ2-7. Germline CDR1 and CDR2: MNHEY and SVGAGI. The CDR3 totals 12 residues.

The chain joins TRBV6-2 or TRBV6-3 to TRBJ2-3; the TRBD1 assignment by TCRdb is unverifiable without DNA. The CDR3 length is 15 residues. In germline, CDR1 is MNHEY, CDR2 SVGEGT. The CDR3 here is CASGEVAGHTDTQYF.

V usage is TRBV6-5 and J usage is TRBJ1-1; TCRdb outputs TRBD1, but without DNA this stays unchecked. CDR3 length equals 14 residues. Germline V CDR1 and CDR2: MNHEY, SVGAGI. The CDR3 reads CASSSPGENTEAFF.

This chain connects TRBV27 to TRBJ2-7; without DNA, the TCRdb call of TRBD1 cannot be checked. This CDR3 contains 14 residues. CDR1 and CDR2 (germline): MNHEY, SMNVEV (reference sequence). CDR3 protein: CASSLVAGSYEQYF.

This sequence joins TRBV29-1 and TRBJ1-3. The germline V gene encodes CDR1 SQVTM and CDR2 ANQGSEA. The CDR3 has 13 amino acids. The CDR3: CSVGPDSGNTIYF.

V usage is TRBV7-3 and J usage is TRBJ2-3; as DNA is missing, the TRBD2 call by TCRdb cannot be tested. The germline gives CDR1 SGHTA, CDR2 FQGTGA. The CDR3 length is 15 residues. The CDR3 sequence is CASSLTRRGTDTQYF.

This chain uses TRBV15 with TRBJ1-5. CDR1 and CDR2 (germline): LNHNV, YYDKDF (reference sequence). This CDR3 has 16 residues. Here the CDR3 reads CATSRDRSFSNQPQHF.

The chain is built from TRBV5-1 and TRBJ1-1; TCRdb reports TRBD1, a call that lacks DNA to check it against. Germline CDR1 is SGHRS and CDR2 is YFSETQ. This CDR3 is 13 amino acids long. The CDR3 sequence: CASSFWGDTEAFF.

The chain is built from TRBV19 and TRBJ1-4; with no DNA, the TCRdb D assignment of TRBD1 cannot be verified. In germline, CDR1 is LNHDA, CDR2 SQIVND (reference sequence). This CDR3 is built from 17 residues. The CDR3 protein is CASSPLDSTATNEKLFF.